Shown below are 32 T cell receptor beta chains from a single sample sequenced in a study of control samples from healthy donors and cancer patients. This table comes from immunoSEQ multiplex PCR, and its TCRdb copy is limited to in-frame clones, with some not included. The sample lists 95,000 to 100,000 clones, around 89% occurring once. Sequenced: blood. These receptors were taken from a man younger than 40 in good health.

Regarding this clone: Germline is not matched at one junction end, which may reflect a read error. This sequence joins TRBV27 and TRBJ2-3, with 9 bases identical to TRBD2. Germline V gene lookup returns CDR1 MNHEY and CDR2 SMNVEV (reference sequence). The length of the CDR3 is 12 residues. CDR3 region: CGSGRQTDTQYF. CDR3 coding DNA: TGCGGCAGCGGGAGGCAAACAGATACGCAGTATTTT.

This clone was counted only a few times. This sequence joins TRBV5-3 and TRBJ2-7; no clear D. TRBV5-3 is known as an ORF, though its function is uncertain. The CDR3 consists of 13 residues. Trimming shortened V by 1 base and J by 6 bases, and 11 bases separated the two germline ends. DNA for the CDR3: TGTGCCAGAAGCTTGCGTAAAAGGTGCGAGCAGTACTTC. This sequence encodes CARSLRKRCEQYF.

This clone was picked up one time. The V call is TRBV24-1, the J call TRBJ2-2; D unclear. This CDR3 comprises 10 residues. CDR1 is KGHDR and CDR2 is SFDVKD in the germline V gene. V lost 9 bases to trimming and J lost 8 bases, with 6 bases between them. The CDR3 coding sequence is TGTGCCACCGGCGCGGGGGAGCTGTTTTTT. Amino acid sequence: CATGAGELFF.

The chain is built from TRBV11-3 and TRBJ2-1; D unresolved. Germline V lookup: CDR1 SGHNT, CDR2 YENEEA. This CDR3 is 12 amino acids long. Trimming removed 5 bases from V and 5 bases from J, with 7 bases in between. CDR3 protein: CASSRVDNEQFF. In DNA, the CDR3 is TGTGCCAGCAGCCGTGTGGACAATGAGCAGTTCTTC.

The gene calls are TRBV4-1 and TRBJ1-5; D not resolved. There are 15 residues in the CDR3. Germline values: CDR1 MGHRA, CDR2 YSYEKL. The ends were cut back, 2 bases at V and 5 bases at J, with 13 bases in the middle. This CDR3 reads CASSQRNSGDQPQHF. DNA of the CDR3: TGCGCCAGCAGCCAACGCAATTCCGGGGATCAGCCCCAGCATTTT.

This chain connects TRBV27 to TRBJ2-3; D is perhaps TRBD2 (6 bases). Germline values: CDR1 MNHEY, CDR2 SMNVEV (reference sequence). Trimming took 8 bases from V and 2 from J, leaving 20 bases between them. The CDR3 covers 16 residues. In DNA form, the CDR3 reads TGTGCCAGCCGGAGGGAGTGGGGCGCCATCACAGATACGCAGTATTTT. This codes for CASRREWGAITDTQYF.

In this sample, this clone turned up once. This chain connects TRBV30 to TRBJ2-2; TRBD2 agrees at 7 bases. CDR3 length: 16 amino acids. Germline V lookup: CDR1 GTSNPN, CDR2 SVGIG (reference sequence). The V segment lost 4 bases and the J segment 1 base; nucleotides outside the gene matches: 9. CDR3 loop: CAWTRRGTRNTGELFF. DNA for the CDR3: TGTGCCTGGACCCGGCGGGGGACCCGGAACACCGGGGAGCTGTTTTTT.

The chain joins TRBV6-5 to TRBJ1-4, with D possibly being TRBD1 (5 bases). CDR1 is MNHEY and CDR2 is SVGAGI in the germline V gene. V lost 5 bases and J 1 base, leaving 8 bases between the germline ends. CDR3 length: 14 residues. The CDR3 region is CASSPDRTNEKLFF. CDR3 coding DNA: TGTGCCAGCAGTCCAGACAGAACTAATGAAAAACTGTTTTTT.

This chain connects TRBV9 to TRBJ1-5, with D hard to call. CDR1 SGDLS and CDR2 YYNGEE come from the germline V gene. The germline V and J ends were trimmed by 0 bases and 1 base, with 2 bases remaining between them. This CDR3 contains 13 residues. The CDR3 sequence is CASSVGSNQPQHF. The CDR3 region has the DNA TGTGCCAGCAGCGTAGGGAGCAATCAGCCCCAGCATTTT.

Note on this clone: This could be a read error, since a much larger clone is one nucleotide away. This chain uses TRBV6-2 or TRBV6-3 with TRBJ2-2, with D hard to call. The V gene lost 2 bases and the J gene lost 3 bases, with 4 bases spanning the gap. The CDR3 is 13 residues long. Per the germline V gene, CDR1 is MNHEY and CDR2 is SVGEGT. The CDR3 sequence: CASSYRDTGELFF. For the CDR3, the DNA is TGTGCCAGCAGTTACAGGGACACCGGGGAGCTGTTTTTT.

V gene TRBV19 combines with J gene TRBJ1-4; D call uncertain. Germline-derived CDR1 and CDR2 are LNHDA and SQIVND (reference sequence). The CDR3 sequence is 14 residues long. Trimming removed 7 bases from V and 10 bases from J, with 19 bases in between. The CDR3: CASTLGISGGKLFF. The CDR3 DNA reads TGTGCCAGTACCTTGGGCATCTCGGGCGGAAAACTGTTTTTT. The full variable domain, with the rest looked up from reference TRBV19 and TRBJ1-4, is DGGITQSPKYLFRKEGQNVTLSCEQNLNHDAMYWYRQDPGQGLRLIYYSQIVNDFQKGDIAEGYSVSREKKESFPLTVTSAQKNPTAFYLCASTLGISGGKLFFGSGTQLSVL.

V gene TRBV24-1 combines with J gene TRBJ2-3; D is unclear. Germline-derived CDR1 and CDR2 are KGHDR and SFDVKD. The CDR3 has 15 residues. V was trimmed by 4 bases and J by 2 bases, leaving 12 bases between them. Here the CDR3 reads CATSDPRTATDTQYF. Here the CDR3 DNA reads TGTGCCACCAGTGACCCCCGGACGGCCACAGATACGCAGTATTTT.

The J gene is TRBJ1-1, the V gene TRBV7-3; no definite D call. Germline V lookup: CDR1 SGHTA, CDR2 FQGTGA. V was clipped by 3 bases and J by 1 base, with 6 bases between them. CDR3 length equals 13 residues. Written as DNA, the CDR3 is TGTGCCAGCAGCTTCCTTTCGAACACTGAAGCTTTCTTT. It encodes CASSFLSNTEAFF. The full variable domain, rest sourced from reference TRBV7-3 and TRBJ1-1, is GAGVSQTPSNKVTEKGKYVELRCDPISGHTALYWYRQSLGQGPEFLIYFQGTGAADDSGLPNDRFFAVRPEGSVSTLKIQRTERGDSAVYLCASSFLSNTEAFFGQGTRLTVV.

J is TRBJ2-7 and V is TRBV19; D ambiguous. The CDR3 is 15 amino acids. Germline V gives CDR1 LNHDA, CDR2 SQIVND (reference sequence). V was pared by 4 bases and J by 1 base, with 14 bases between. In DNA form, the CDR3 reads TGTGCCAGTAGTACCGGACGGCTAAATTCCTACGAGCAGTACTTC. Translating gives CASSTGRLNSYEQYF.

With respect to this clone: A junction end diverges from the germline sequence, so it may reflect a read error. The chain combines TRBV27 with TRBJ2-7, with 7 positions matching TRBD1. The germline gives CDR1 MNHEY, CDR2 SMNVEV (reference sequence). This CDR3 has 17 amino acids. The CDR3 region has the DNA TGTGCCAGCAAAAACAGGGGCGATAGCTCCTATAATTCACCCCTCCACTTC. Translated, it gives CASKNRGDSSYNSPLHF.

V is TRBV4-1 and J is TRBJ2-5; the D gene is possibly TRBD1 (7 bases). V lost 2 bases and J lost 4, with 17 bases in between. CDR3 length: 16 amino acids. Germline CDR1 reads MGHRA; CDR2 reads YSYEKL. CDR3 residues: CASSQKRGGGVETQYF. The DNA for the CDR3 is TGCGCCAGCAGCCAAAAGAGAGGGGGCGGGGTAGAGACCCAGTACTTC.

The CDR3 sequence: CASSNQKGLGEQYF. CDR3 coding DNA: TGTGCCAGCAGCAATCAAAAGGGCCTGGGCGAGCAGTACTTC. The chain couples TRBV21-1 to TRBJ2-7. TRBV21-1 is recorded as a pseudogene. CDR3 size: 14 residues.

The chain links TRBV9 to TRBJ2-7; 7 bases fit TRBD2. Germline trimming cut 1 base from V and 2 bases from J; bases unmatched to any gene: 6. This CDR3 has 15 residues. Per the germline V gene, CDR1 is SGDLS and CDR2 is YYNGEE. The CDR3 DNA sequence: TGTGCCAGCAGCGTAAACCCTAGCGGCACCTACGAGCAGTACTTC. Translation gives CASSVNPSGTYEQYF.

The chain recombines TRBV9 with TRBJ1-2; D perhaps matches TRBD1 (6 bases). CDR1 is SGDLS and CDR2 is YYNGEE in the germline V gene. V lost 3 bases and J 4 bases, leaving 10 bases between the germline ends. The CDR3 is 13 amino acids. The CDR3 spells CASSADSPYGYTF. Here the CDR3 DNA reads TGTGCCAGCAGCGCGGACAGCCCCTATGGCTACACCTTC.

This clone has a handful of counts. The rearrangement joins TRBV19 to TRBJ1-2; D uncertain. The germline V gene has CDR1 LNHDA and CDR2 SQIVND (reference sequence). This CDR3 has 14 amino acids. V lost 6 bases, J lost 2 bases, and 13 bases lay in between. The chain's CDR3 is CASSPLLLNYGYTF. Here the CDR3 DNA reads TGTGCCAGTAGCCCTCTTCTTCTAAACTATGGCTACACCTTC.

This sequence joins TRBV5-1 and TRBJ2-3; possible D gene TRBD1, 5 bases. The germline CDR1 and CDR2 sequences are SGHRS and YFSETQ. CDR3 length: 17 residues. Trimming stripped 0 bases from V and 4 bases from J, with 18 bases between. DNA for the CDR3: TGCGCCAGCAGCTTGGCCTCAGGGCCCGGCAGGGCAGATACGCAGTATTTT. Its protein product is CASSLASGPGRADTQYF.

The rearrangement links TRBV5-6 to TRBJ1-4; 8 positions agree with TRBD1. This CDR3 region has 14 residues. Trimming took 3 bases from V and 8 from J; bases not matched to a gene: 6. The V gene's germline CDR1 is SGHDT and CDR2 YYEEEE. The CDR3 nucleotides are TGTGCCAGCAGCTCTGGTTACAGGGGGGAAAAACTGTTTTTT. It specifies CASSSGYRGEKLFF.

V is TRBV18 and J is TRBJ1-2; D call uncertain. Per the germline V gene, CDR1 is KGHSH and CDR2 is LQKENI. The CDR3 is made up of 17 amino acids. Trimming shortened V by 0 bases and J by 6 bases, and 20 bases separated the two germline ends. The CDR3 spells CASSPPTIVRARHGYTF. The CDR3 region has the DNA TGTGCCAGCTCACCACCGACTATCGTACGAGCGAGACATGGCTACACCTTC.

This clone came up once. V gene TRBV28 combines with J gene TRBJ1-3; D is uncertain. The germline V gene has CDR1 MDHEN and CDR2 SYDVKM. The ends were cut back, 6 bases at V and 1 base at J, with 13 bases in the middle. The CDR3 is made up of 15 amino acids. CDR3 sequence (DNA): TGTGCCAGCAGGCGGCCCCCGGGTTCTGGAAACACCATATATTTT. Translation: CASRRPPGSGNTIYF.

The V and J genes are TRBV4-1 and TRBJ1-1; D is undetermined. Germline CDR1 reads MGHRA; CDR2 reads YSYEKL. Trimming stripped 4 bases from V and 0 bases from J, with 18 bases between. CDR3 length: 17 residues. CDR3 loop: CASSPLKTVRMNTEAFF. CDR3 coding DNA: TGCGCCAGCAGCCCCCTTAAGACGGTAAGGATGAACACTGAAGCTTTCTTT.

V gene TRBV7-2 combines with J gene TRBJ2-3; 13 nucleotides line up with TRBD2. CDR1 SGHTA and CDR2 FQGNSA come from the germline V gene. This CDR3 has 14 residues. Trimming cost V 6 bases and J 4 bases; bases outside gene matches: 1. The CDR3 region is CASRLAGGADTQYF. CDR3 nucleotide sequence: TGTGCCAGCAGACTAGCGGGAGGGGCAGATACGCAGTATTTT.

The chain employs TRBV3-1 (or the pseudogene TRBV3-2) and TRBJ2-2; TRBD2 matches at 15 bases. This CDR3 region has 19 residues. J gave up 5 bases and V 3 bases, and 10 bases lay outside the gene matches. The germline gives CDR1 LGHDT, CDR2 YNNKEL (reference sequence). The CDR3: CASSQAGTSGGIGTGELFF. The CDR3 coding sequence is TGTGCCAGCAGCCAGGCCGGGACTAGCGGGGGGATTGGGACCGGGGAGCTGTTTTTT.

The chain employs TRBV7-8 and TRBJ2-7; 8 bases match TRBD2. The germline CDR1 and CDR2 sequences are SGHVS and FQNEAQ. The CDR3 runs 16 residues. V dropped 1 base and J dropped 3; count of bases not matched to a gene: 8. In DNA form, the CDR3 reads TGTGCCAGCAGCTTAGAACCCAGCGGGAGAGGCTACGAGCAGTACTTC. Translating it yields CASSLEPSGRGYEQYF.

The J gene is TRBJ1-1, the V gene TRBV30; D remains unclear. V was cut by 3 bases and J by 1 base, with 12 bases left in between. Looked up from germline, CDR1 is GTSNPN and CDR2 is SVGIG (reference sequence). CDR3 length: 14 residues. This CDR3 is CAWRYVPANTEAFF. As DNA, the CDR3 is TGTGCCTGGAGGTATGTACCGGCGAACACTGAAGCTTTCTTT.

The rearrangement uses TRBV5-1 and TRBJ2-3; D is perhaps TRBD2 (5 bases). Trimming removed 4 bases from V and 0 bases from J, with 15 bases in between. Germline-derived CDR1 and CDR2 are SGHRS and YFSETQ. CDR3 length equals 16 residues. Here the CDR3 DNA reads TGCGCCAGCAGCGAGGAGGACGGACTTAGCACAGATACGCAGTATTTT. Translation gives CASSEEDGLSTDTQYF.

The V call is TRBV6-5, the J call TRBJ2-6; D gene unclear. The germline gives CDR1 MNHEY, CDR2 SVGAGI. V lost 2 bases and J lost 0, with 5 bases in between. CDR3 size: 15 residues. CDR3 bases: TGTGCCAGCAGTTACGGCGGCTCTGGGGCCAACGTCCTGACTTTC. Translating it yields CASSYGGSGANVLTF.

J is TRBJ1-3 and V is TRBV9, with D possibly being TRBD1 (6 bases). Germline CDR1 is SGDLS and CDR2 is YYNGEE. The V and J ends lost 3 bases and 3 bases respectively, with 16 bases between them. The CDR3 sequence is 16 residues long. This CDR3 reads CASSDARDNYGNTIYF. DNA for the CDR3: TGTGCCAGCAGCGACGCCCGGGACAATTATGGAAACACCATATATTTT. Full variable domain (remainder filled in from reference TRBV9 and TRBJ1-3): DSGVTQTPKHLITATGQRVTLRCSPRSGDLSVYWYQQSLDQGLQFLIQYYNGEERAKGNILERFSAQQFPDLHSELNLSSLELGDSALYFCASSDARDNYGNTIYFGEGSWLTVV.